This T cell receptor beta chain was obtained from a study of T cells after yellow fever vaccination. Study details: SMART-Seq v4 Ultra Low Input handled preparation of low-cell-number fractions. Study observations and caveats: Contaminants from the bulk population, in the form of abundant clonotypes, could be found in FACS-sorted repertoires. Clones that expanded after primary vaccination mostly reappeared after the booster (96% CD4, about 91% CD8). Although most clonotypes did not, a small share appeared in both CD4 and CD8 compartments.

TCRdb used MiXCR to reprocess the 5' RACE reads, holding one entry per CDR3 protein. Counted here are about 400,000 distinct CDR3 sequences, roughly 11% occurring once; the ten biggest clones make up roughly 18%. V was cut by 0 bases and J by 7 bases, with 10 bases left in between. This CDR3 is built from 15 residues. CDR1 and CDR2 (germline): MNHEY, SMNVEV (reference sequence). The table lists this clonotype with a few counts. Its antigen is unknown. The sample here was PBMCs, taken on the day of the first yellow fever vaccination. This TCR was recovered from a man aged 18 to 35 who received the YFV17D yellow fever vaccine. This rearrangement joins TRBV27 to TRBJ1-6; no definite D call. This CDR3 is CASSLSRSPNSPLHF. The CDR3 DNA reads TGTGCCAGCAGTTTATCGCGATCCCCGAATTCACCCCTCCACTTT.